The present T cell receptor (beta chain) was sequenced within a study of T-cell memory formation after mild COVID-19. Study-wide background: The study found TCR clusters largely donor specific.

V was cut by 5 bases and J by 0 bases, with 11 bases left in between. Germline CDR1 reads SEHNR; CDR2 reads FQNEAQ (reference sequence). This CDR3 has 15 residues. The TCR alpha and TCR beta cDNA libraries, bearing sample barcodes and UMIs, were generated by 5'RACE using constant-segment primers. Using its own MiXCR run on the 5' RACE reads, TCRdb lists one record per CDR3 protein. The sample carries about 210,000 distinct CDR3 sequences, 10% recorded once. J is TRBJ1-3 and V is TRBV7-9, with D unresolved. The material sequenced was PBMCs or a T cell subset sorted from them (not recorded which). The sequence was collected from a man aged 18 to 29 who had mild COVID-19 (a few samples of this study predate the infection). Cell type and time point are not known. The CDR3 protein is CASSPRTHSGNTIYF. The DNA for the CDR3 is TGTGCCAGCAGCCCCCGAACCCACTCTGGAAACACCATATATTTT.